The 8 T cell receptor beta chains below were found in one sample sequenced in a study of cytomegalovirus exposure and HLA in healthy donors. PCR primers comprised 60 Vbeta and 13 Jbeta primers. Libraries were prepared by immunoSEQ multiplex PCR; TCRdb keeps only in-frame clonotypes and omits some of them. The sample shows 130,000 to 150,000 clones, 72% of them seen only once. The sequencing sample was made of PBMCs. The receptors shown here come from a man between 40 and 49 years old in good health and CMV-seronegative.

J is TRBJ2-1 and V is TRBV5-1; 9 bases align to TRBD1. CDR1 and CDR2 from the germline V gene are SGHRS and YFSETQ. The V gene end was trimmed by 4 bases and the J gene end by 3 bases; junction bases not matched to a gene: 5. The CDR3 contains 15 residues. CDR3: CASSPVTGGYNEQFF. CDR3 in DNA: TGCGCCAGCAGCCCAGTGACAGGGGGCTACAATGAGCAGTTCTTC.

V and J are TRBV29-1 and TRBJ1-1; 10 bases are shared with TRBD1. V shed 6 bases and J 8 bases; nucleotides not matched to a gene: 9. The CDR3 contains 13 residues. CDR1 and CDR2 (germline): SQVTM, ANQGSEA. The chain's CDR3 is CSVVGQGGWEAFF. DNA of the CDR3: TGCAGCGTGGTCGGACAGGGGGGTTGGGAAGCTTTCTTT.

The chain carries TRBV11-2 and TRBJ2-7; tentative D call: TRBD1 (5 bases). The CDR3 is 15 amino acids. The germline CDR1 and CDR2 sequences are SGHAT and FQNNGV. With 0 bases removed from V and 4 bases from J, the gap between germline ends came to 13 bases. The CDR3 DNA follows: TGTGCCAGCAGCTTAGATCCATGGGGCTCTTACGAGCAGTACTTC. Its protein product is CASSLDPWGSYEQYF.

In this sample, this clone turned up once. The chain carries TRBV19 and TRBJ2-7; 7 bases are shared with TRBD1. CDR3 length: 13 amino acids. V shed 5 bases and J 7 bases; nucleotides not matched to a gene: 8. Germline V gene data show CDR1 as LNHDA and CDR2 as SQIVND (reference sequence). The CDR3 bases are TGTGCCAGTAGTCAACAGGGGATCAGGGAGCAGTACTTC. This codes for CASSQQGIREQYF.

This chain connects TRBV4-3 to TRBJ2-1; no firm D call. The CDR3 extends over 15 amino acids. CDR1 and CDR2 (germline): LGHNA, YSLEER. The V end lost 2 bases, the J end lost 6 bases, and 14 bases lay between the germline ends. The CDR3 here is CASSQMMTGLNEQFF. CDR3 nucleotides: TGCGCCAGCAGCCAAATGATGACTGGCCTCAATGAGCAGTTCTTC.

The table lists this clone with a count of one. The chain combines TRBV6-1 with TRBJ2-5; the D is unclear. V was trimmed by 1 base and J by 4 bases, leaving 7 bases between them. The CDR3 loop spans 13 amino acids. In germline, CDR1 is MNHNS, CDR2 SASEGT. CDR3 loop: CASSEVSLETQYF. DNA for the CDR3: TGTGCCAGCAGTGAAGTTAGTCTAGAGACCCAGTACTTC.

Here the CDR3 DNA reads TGTGCCAGCAGCCTCCCGATGAGGCCTAACTATGGCTACACCTTC. This translates into CASSLPMRPNYGYTF. This chain joins TRBV7-2 and TRBJ1-2, with D unresolved. Germline V gene sequence: CDR1 SGHTA, CDR2 FQGNSA. The CDR3 covers 15 residues. Between the trimmed V and J ends, which lost 5 bases and 0 bases, there was a span of 13 bases.

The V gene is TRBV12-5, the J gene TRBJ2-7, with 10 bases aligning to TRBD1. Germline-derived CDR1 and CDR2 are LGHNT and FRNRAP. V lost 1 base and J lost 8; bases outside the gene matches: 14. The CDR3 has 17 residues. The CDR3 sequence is CASGLGGQGGLPTKQYF. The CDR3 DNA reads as TGTGCTAGTGGTTTGGGAGGACAGGGGGGCCTACCTACGAAGCAGTACTTC.